Listed here are 8 T cell receptor beta chains from one sample, sequenced in a study of response to subunit inactivated influenza vaccine. TCRdb fed the RT-PCR reads into MiXCR, producing one record per CDR3 protein. The table has 450,000 to 600,000 distinct CDR3 sequences, 6% to 9% seen once; the top ten hold about an eighth. The material sequenced was PBMCs from blood, taken approximately 25 months after vaccination. The receptors originated from a man between 50 and 70 years old who received an inactivated influenza vaccine.

The chain has TRBV20-1 and TRBJ2-5; no clear D gene. The CDR3 length is 11 residues. Germline V gene data show CDR1 as DFQATT and CDR2 as SNEGSKA (reference sequence). Trimming shortened V by 6 bases and J by 5 bases, and 10 bases separated the two germline ends. The CDR3 protein is CSAKHGETQYF. In DNA, the CDR3 is TGCAGTGCAAAACATGGGGAGACCCAGTACTTC.

This clonotype has a count of ten or more. The genes are TRBV3-1 and TRBJ1-1; 7 nucleotides line up with TRBD1. The junction had 15 bases not matched to a gene; V was cut back by 4 bases and J by 7 bases. The CDR3 extends over 16 amino acids. The germline gives CDR1 LGHDT, CDR2 YNNKEL (reference sequence). The CDR3 DNA reads TGTGCCAGCAGCCTATTGACAGGGACCTTCTGGGGTGAAGCTTTCTTT. Amino acid sequence: CASSLLTGTFWGEAFF.

This clonotype was observed many times. The rearrangement links TRBV7-2 to TRBJ1-2, with D unresolved. CDR1 is SGHTA, CDR2 FQGNSA, per germline. The V end lost 5 bases, the J end lost 5 bases, and 15 bases lay between the germline ends. This CDR3 region has 14 residues. This CDR3 reads CASSPRQWGYGYTF. The CDR3 DNA follows: TGTGCCAGCAGCCCACGACAATGGGGTTATGGCTACACCTTC.

This clonotype appeared a few times. The chain carries TRBV28 and TRBJ2-7, with 7 positions matching TRBD1. Germline V lookup: CDR1 MDHEN, CDR2 SYDVKM. J was trimmed by 5 bases and V by 7 bases; bases with no gene match: 11. The CDR3 covers 14 residues. The CDR3 reads CASIGADRVHEQYF. In DNA form, the CDR3 reads TGTGCCAGCATTGGAGCAGACAGGGTTCACGAGCAGTACTTC.

The V call is TRBV4-3, the J call TRBJ2-5; the match to TRBD1 covers 8 bases. Germline V gene data show CDR1 as LGHNA and CDR2 as YSLEER. The CDR3 totals 14 residues. V shed 4 bases and J 4 bases; nucleotides not matched to a gene: 5. CDR3 bases: TGCGCCAGCAGCCGATACAGGGGGGCAGAGACCCAGTACTTC. Amino acid sequence: CASSRYRGAETQYF.

This clonotype showed up just a few times. The rearrangement links TRBV27 to TRBJ1-2; D gene uncertain. Trimming pared 3 bases from V and 4 bases from J, leaving 18 bases between. The CDR3 consists of 16 residues. Germline-derived CDR1 and CDR2 are MNHEY and SMNVEV (reference sequence). This CDR3 reads CASSLKVGLPSYGYTF. CDR3 DNA: TGTGCCAGCAGTTTGAAGGTGGGGTTACCATCCTATGGCTACACCTTC.

The chain recombines TRBV7-6 with TRBJ1-6, with a weak D call TRBD1 (5 bases). The length of the CDR3 is 16 residues. Trimming took 0 bases from V and 6 from J, leaving 12 bases between them. Germline V gives CDR1 SGHVS, CDR2 FNYEAQ. CDR3 sequence reads: CASSLAQGKVNSPLHF. As DNA, the CDR3 is TGTGCCAGCAGCTTAGCGCAGGGAAAGGTTAATTCACCCCTCCACTTT.

In this sample, this clonotype turned up many times. The rearrangement links TRBV4-3 to TRBJ2-2; D is possibly TRBD2 (6 bases). V lost 1 base, J lost 6 bases, and 9 bases lay in between. This CDR3 spans 14 amino acids. Germline CDR1 and CDR2: LGHNA and YSLEER. The CDR3 sequence is CASSQGGASGELFF. CDR3 sequence (DNA): TGCGCCAGCAGCCAAGGCGGGGCGTCCGGGGAGCTGTTTTTT.